This T cell receptor beta chain was sequenced for a study of cytomegalovirus exposure and HLA in healthy donors. The V gene's germline CDR1 is SGDLS and CDR2 YYNGEE. The CDR3 sequence is 12 residues long. V dropped 4 bases and J dropped 5 bases, with 8 bases sitting between them. This clone has just one count. Its specificity is not known. The primer mix had 60 Vbeta and 13 Jbeta primers. Method: immunoSEQ multiplex PCR; TCRdb's copy keeps in-frame clones and lacks some. There are 150,000 or so clones in the sample; 80% occur only once, and roughly 13% lies in the top ten. Study-wide findings and caveats: Roughly even sequencing depth across donors was the assumption behind the presence/absence analyses. A few of the chains that were CMV-associated were confirmed in vitro to be specific for CMV antigens. Later work found most CMV-associated TCR beta chains apparently HLA-restricted.

The chain links TRBV9 to TRBJ2-3, with D uncertain. What was sequenced was PBMCs. The sequence came from a man aged 25 to 40 in good health and CMV-seropositive. The CDR3, as DNA: TGTGCCAGCAGCATGACTCAAGATACGCAGTATTTT. Its protein product is CASSMTQDTQYF.